Each of the 32 T cell receptor beta chains below was sequenced from the same sample in a study of post-analysis software for immune sequencing data. Their target antigens are unknown. Regarding the study as a whole: Four to six TRBV segments were more frequent in patients than controls; TRBV5-6, TRBV5-1 and TRBV20-1 belonged to this group.

Unique molecular identifiers were carried by the TCR beta cDNA libraries. TCRdb analysed the PCR reads with MiXCR anew, one entry per CDR3 protein. This sample carries a few hundred thousand distinct CDR3 sequences, roughly 36% of them seen once, and the ten largest clones take around an eighth. Sample: blood. The receptors stem from a girl aged 10-17 years with multiple sclerosis.

The CDR3 sequence: CASSGEGDTEAFF. The CDR3 DNA reads as TGTGCCAGCAGTGGGGAGGGCGACACTGAAGCTTTCTTT. The rearrangement joins TRBV6-5 to TRBJ1-1; no firm D call. The CDR3 extends over 13 amino acids. V lost 5 bases and J 3 bases, leaving 10 bases between the germline ends. The germline CDR1 and CDR2 sequences are MNHEY and SVGAGI.

This clonotype was observed a few times. V and J are TRBV12-3 or TRBV12-4 and TRBJ1-4; D might be TRBD1 (5 bases). Deletions cut 3 bases from V and 5 bases from J, with 10 bases between. The CDR3 sequence is 14 residues long. The CDR3 DNA reads as TGTGCCAGCAGTTTGGGGGAAATAAATGAAAAACTGTTTTTT. It specifies CASSLGEINEKLFF.

This clonotype has only a few counts. A junction end diverges from the germline sequence, so it may reflect a read error. The rearrangement joins TRBV10-3 to TRBJ2-7; no definite D call. Germline CDR1 ENHRY, CDR2 SYGVKD. The CDR3 consists of 13 residues. CDR3 sequence (DNA): TGTGCCATCAGGGAGTCCGCAGACTACGAGCAGTACTTC. Protein: CAIRESADYEQYF.

The rearrangement joins TRBV20-1 to TRBJ1-2; 10 bases are shared with TRBD1. The CDR3 runs 15 residues. V shed 2 bases and J 8 bases; nucleotides not matched to a gene: 11. CDR1 DFQATT and CDR2 SNEGSKA come from the germline V gene (reference sequence). Here the CDR3 DNA reads TGCAGTGCTAGACTTCCGGGACAGGGGCTGGCAGGCTACACCTTC. It translates to CSARLPGQGLAGYTF.

This clonotype was counted once. The chain uses TRBV28 and TRBJ1-5; 7 positions agree with TRBD1. J gave up 0 bases and V 4 bases, and 12 bases lay outside the gene matches. Germline CDR1 MDHEN, CDR2 SYDVKM. The CDR3 loop spans 18 amino acids. The CDR3 DNA follows: TGTGCCAGCAGTTCCCCGCGGGGGACAGCGTATAGCAATCAGCCCCAGCATTTT. Its protein is CASSSPRGTAYSNQPQHF.

The chain recombines TRBV20-1 with TRBJ1-5; the match to TRBD1 covers 9 bases. Germline V CDR1 and CDR2: DFQATT, SNEGSKA (reference sequence). The CDR3 spans 15 residues. With 2 bases clipped from V and 3 bases from J, the junction kept 5 bases outside the gene matches. The CDR3 spells CSARWTGADNQPQHF. For the CDR3, the DNA is TGCAGTGCTAGATGGACAGGGGCCGACAATCAGCCCCAGCATTTT.

The gene calls are TRBV6-1 and TRBJ2-7; D remains unclear. Trimming shortened V by 6 bases and J by 5 bases, and 11 bases separated the two germline ends. CDR1 is MNHNS and CDR2 is SASEGT in the germline V gene. This CDR3 spans 12 amino acids. The CDR3 DNA reads TGTGCCAGCAGCTTCTCCCGGGACGAGCAGTACTTC. It translates to CASSFSRDEQYF.

This clonotype was observed a handful of times. The chain links TRBV4-1 to TRBJ2-7; TRBD2 aligns across 10 bases. The CDR3 has 15 residues. Trimming cost V 1 base and J 2 bases; bases outside gene matches: 2. Germline V CDR1 and CDR2: MGHRA, YSYEKL. The CDR3 region has the DNA TGCGCCAGCAGCCAAGTGACTAGCGGGCCCTACGAGCAGTACTTC. Translating gives CASSQVTSGPYEQYF.

This clonotype was recorded a few times. This sequence joins TRBV12-3 or TRBV12-4 and TRBJ2-7, with D possibly being TRBD1 (6 bases). Trimming stripped 6 bases from V and 7 bases from J, with 22 bases between. The CDR3 loop spans 15 amino acids. CDR3 sequence (DNA): TGTGCCAGCAGGTCGACAGGCGAGGTGGGAAAAGAGCAGTACTTC. Amino acids: CASRSTGEVGKEQYF.

This chain links TRBV6-5 with TRBJ1-1; D is unclear. Trimming took off 0 bases at V and 5 bases at J, with 10 bases between the two ends. Germline CDR1 reads MNHEY; CDR2 reads SVGAGI. The CDR3 is 14 residues long. The CDR3 protein is CASSYSHTGTEAFF. CDR3 sequence (DNA): TGTGCCAGCAGTTACTCCCACACTGGTACTGAAGCTTTCTTT.

The chain joins TRBV27 to TRBJ2-3, with 9 bases aligning to TRBD1. The CDR3 consists of 16 residues. The germline V gene has CDR1 MNHEY and CDR2 SMNVEV (reference sequence). Trimming at V came to 4 bases and at J to 2 bases, leaving 7 bases not matched to a gene. CDR3 in amino acids: CASSWVGTGNTDTQYF. The DNA for the CDR3 is TGTGCCAGCAGTTGGGTTGGGACAGGGAACACAGATACGCAGTATTTT.

In this sample, this clonotype turned up a few times. The rearrangement links TRBV18 to TRBJ2-1; D unresolved. Per germline, CDR1 KGHSH and CDR2 LQKENI. CDR3 size: 13 residues. V was shortened by 4 bases and J by 6 bases, with 10 bases between the two germline ends. CDR3 bases: TGTGCCAGCTCACGCCAGGATGGCAATGAGCAGTTCTTC. It yields the protein CASSRQDGNEQFF.

J is TRBJ1-1 and V is TRBV13, with 8 bases that match TRBD1. This CDR3 has 19 residues. V shed 4 bases, J shed 4 bases, and the junction held 20 bases outside the gene matches. Germline CDR1 is PRHDT and CDR2 is FYEKMQ (reference sequence). The CDR3 sequence: CASSSGWIMTGDLGTEAFF. DNA for the CDR3: TGTGCCAGCAGCTCGGGGTGGATAATGACAGGGGACTTAGGCACTGAAGCTTTCTTT. Full variable domain (missing parts from reference TRBV13 and TRBJ1-1): AAGVIQSPRHLIKEKRETATLKCYPIPRHDTVYWYQQGPGQDPQFLISFYEKMQSDKGSIPDRFSAQQFSDYHSELNMSSLELGDSALYFCASSSGWIMTGDLGTEAFFGQGTRLTVV.

Only a few counts were recorded for this clonotype. The junction does not match germline at one end; this may be a read error. The chain links TRBV7-8 to TRBJ2-7; the match to TRBD1 covers 10 bases. The length of the CDR3 is 16 residues. Germline CDR1 reads SGHVS; CDR2 reads FQNEAQ. The CDR3 region has the DNA TGTGCCAGCAGCTTACCCCGGGACAGGGGCTCCGACGAGCAGTACTTC. The encoded protein is CASSLPRDRGSDEQYF. The complete variable domain, with remaining parts taken from reference TRBV7-8 and TRBJ2-7, reads GAGVSQSPRYKVAKRGQDVALRCDPISGHVSLFWYQQALGQGPEFLTYFQNEAQLDKSGLPSDRFFAERPEGSVSTLKIQRTQQEDSAVYLCASSLPRDRGSDEQYFGPGTRLTVT.

This chain uses TRBV20-1 with TRBJ2-5; TRBD2 agrees at 12 bases. This CDR3 is 15 amino acids long. V trimming: 5 bases; J trimming: 3 bases; junction bases outside the gene matches: 7. Germline-derived CDR1 and CDR2 are DFQATT and SNEGSKA (reference sequence). The CDR3 DNA follows: TGCAGTGCTCCCACCTGGACTAGCGGGGAAGAGACCCAGTACTTC. The encoded protein is CSAPTWTSGEETQYF.

The chain joins TRBV27 to TRBJ1-5, with D perhaps matching TRBD1 (6 bases). Trimming pared 2 bases from V and 6 bases from J, leaving 8 bases between. The CDR3 consists of 13 residues. Germline V CDR1 and CDR2: MNHEY, SMNVEV (reference sequence). CDR3 region: CASSLIGGQPQHF. For the CDR3, the DNA is TGTGCCAGCAGTTTAATAGGGGGTCAGCCCCAGCATTTT.

This clonotype was detected ten times or more. J is TRBJ2-5 and V is TRBV29-1; D tentatively reads TRBD1 or TRBD2 (5 bases each). This CDR3 contains 13 residues. CDR1 is SQVTM and CDR2 is ANQGSEA in the germline V gene. Trimming left V 6 bases short and J 1 base short, with 12 bases between. The CDR3 sequence is CSVTVARQETQYF. The CDR3 DNA follows: TGCAGCGTGACAGTAGCGCGCCAAGAGACCCAGTACTTC.

The CDR3 sequence is CASSVSMNTEAFF. DNA for the CDR3: TGTGCCAGCAGCGTTTCCATGAACACTGAAGCTTTCTTT. The chain recombines TRBV9 with TRBJ1-1; D remains unclear. Germline V gene lookup returns CDR1 SGDLS and CDR2 YYNGEE. The V gene lost 2 bases and the J gene lost 0 bases, with 5 bases spanning the gap. The CDR3 length is 13 residues. Supplemented by reference TRBV9 and TRBJ1-1, the full variable domain reads DSGVTQTPKHLITATGQRVTLRCSPRSGDLSVYWYQQSLDQGLQFLIQYYNGEERAKGNILERFSAQQFPDLHSELNLSSLELGDSALYFCASSVSMNTEAFFGQGTRLTVV.

The chain recombines TRBV5-1 with TRBJ2-7, with 10 bases identical to TRBD1. The germline CDR1 and CDR2 sequences are SGHRS and YFSETQ. This CDR3 has 18 residues. The J segment lost 5 bases and the V segment lost 3 bases, leaving 17 bases of the junction unmatched. CDR3 residues: CASSYDPGQGILRNEQYF. CDR3 sequence (DNA): TGCGCCAGCAGCTACGATCCGGGACAGGGGATTTTAAGGAACGAGCAGTACTTC.

This clonotype was recorded once. The V call is TRBV19, the J call TRBJ1-5; D gene ambiguous. Per the germline V gene, CDR1 is LNHDA and CDR2 is SQIVND (reference sequence). Trimming took 3 bases from V and 1 from J, leaving 10 bases between them. CDR3 size: 15 residues. CDR3 loop: CASSMMSGSNQPQHF. For the CDR3, the DNA is TGTGCCAGTAGTATGATGTCGGGGAGCAATCAGCCCCAGCATTTT.

This chain uses TRBV6-1 with TRBJ2-3; 11 bases align to TRBD2. This CDR3 spans 15 amino acids. After removal of 5 bases from V and 2 bases from J, the junction contained 3 bases not matched to a gene. Germline-derived CDR1 and CDR2 are MNHNS and SASEGT. CDR3 sequence reads: CASSSGLADTDTQYF. The CDR3, as DNA: TGTGCCAGCAGTTCGGGACTAGCGGACACAGATACGCAGTATTTT.

The chain uses TRBV7-2 and TRBJ1-1; D is unresolved. This CDR3 is built from 15 residues. V lost 1 base and J lost 8, with 17 bases in between. Germline V CDR1 and CDR2: SGHTA, FQGNSA. The CDR3 nucleotides read TGTGCCAGCAGCTTAGTAAGGGCCAGGTCAACGGAAGCTTTCTTT. This codes for CASSLVRARSTEAFF.

The DNA for the CDR3 is TGCGCCAGCAGCTTTTTAGGAGGAACCACCTACGAGCAGTACTTC. This codes for CASSFLGGTTYEQYF. The V and J genes are TRBV5-1 and TRBJ2-7; weak D call: TRBD2 (5 bases). The CDR3 has 15 amino acids. Germline V lookup: CDR1 SGHRS, CDR2 YFSETQ. V lost 2 bases and J lost 2, with 14 bases in between.

This clonotype was seen a few times. The CDR3 reads CASSDRPGEKLFF. The CDR3 DNA follows: TGTGCCAGCAGCGACAGGCCGGGTGAAAAACTGTTTTTT. The chain has TRBV11-2 and TRBJ1-4; possible D gene TRBD1, 6 bases. This CDR3 has 13 residues. The V gene lost 5 bases and the J gene lost 7 bases, with 11 bases spanning the gap. Looked up from germline, CDR1 is SGHAT and CDR2 is FQNNGV.

This clonotype was observed a few times. The V call is TRBV6-5, the J call TRBJ1-6; weak D call: TRBD1 (5 bases). With 5 bases removed from V and 6 bases from J, the gap between germline ends came to 11 bases. This CDR3 is built from 14 residues. Germline V gene lookup returns CDR1 MNHEY and CDR2 SVGAGI. The CDR3 sequence: CASSPGPINSPLHF. The CDR3 DNA reads TGTGCCAGCAGTCCGGGACCGATTAATTCACCCCTCCACTTT.

This clonotype was observed many times. The J gene is TRBJ2-3, the V gene TRBV24-1; no firm D call. Germline assignment: CDR1 KGHDR and CDR2 SFDVKD. The CDR3 consists of 13 residues. V shed 4 bases and J shed 3 bases, with 7 bases lying between them. The CDR3 protein is CATSEDGTDTQYF. The DNA for the CDR3 is TGTGCCACCAGTGAGGATGGGACAGATACGCAGTATTTT.

The chain is built from TRBV9 and TRBJ2-5; 8 positions match TRBD2. The germline V gene encodes CDR1 SGDLS and CDR2 YYNGEE. The CDR3 loop spans 14 amino acids. The J segment lost 4 bases and the V segment lost 3 bases, leaving 5 bases of the junction unmatched. The CDR3 spells CASSATSAGETQYF. The DNA of the CDR3 is TGTGCCAGCAGCGCGACTAGCGCAGGAGAGACCCAGTACTTC.

J is TRBJ1-2 and V is TRBV3-1; D possibly corresponds to TRBD1 (5 bases). V shed 7 bases and J shed 1 base, with 7 bases lying between them. The CDR3 consists of 12 residues. Germline V gene sequence: CDR1 LGHDT, CDR2 YNNKEL (reference sequence). The CDR3 loop reads CASTDSNYGYTF. Written as DNA, the CDR3 is TGTGCCAGCACCGACAGTAACTATGGCTACACCTTC.

This clonotype occurred a few times. The genes are TRBV13 and TRBJ1-6; TRBD1 aligns across 8 bases. CDR1 PRHDT and CDR2 FYEKMQ come from the germline V gene (reference sequence). The J segment lost 10 bases and the V segment lost 1 base, leaving 6 bases of the junction unmatched. The CDR3 contains 15 residues. CDR3 loop: CASSLVRDRNSPLHF. CDR3 nucleotide sequence: TGTGCCAGCAGCTTAGTACGGGACAGGAACTCACCCCTCCACTTT.

On this clonotype itself: One junction end disagrees with the germline gene, perhaps due to a read error. The chain links TRBV2 to TRBJ2-5, with 8 bases aligning to TRBD2. There are 14 residues in the CDR3. Germline V CDR1 and CDR2: SNHLY, FYNNEI. CDR3 nucleotides: TGTGCCAGCTCTCGGGGGGGCGTGGAGGAGACCCAGTACTTT. Translation gives CASSRGGVEETQYF. Supplemented by reference TRBV2 and TRBJ2-5, the full variable domain reads EPEVTQTPSHQVTQMGQEVILRCVPISNHLYFYWYRQILGQKVEFLVSFYNNEISEKSEIFDDQFSVERPDGSNFTLKIRSTKLEDSAMYFCASSRGGVEETQYFGPGTRLLVL.

This rearrangement joins TRBV7-9 to TRBJ2-1; D is perhaps TRBD1 or TRBD2 (6 bases each). Germline V lookup: CDR1 SEHNR, CDR2 FQNEAQ (reference sequence). Deletions cut 5 bases from V and 4 bases from J, with 18 bases between. The CDR3 has 16 amino acids. The CDR3 sequence: CASSPISGAGYNEQFF. CDR3 nucleotide sequence: TGTGCCAGCAGCCCCATATCGGGGGCTGGATACAATGAGCAGTTCTTC.

The rearrangement links TRBV7-2 to TRBJ2-1, with 7 positions matching TRBD1. V was pared by 4 bases and J by 8 bases, with 8 bases of the junction left unmatched. The CDR3 runs 14 residues. Germline V CDR1 and CDR2: SGHTA, FQGNSA. The CDR3 loop reads CASSSPRGCDEQFF. CDR3 coding DNA: TGTGCCAGCAGCTCCCCCAGGGGGTGTGATGAGCAGTTCTTC.